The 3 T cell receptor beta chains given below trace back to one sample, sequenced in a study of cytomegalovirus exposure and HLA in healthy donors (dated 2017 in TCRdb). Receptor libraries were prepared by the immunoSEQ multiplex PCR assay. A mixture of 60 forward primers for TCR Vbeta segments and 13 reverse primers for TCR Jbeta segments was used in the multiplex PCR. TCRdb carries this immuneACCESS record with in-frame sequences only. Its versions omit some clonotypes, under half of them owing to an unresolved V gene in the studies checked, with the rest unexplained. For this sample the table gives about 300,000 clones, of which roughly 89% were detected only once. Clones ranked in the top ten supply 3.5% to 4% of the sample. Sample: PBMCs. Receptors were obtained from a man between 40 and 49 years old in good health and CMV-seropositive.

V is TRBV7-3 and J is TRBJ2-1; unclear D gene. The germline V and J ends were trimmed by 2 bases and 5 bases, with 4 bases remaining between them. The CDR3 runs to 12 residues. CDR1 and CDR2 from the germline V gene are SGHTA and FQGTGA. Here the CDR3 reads CASSLVDNEQFF. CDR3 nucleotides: TGTGCCAGCAGCTTAGTCGACAATGAGCAGTTCTTC.

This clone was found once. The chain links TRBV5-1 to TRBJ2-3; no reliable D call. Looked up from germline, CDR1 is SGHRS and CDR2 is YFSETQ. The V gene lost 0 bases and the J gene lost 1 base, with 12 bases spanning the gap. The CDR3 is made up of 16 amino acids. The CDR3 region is CASSLGDKRGTDTQYF. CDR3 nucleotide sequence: TGCGCCAGCAGCTTGGGCGATAAACGCGGCACAGATACGCAGTATTTT. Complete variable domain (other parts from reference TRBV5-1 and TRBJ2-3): KAGVTQTPRYLIKTRGQQVTLSCSPISGHRSVSWYQQTPGQGLQFLFEYFSETQRNKGNFPGRFSGRQFSNSRSEMNVSTLELGDSALYLCASSLGDKRGTDTQYFGPGTRLTVL.

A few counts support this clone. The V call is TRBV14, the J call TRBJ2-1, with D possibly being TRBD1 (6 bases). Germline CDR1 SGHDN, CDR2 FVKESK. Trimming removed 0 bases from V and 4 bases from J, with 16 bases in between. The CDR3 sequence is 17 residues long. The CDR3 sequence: CASSQDSIRGQYNEQFF. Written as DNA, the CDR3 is TGTGCCAGCAGCCAAGATAGTATCAGGGGTCAATACAATGAGCAGTTCTTC.